The 26 T cell receptor beta chains below come from one sample, sequenced in a study of cytomegalovirus exposure and HLA in healthy donors. Use of 60 Vbeta and 13 Jbeta primers characterized the PCR. Sequencing used immunoSEQ multiplex PCR; TCRdb keeps in-frame clones, though not all of them. The table shows some 120,000 clones, with 50% to 70% occurring only once. The sequenced sample consisted of PBMCs. These TCRs come from a woman between 35 and 50 years old in good health and CMV-seropositive.

V is TRBV7-3 and J is TRBJ2-3, with 8 nucleotides matching TRBD2. Germline CDR1 is SGHTA and CDR2 is FQGTGA. This CDR3 contains 15 residues. V was pared by 5 bases and J by 2 bases, with 6 bases of the junction left unmatched. CDR3 amino acids: CASSPGGGFTDTQYF. DNA for the CDR3: TGTGCCAGCAGCCCCGGGGGGGGGTTCACAGATACGCAGTATTTT.

The chain is built from TRBV4-1 and TRBJ2-7; TRBD2 agrees at 10 bases. Trimming took 3 bases from V and 3 from J; bases not matched to a gene: 5. The CDR3 covers 15 residues. Germline V gives CDR1 MGHRA, CDR2 YSYEKL. CDR3 sequence (DNA): TGCGCCAGCAGCCACTCTAGCGGGAGTCACTACGAGCAGTACTTC. Its translation is CASSHSSGSHYEQYF.

This chain connects TRBV27 to TRBJ1-1, with D possibly matching TRBD1 (5 bases). The germline gives CDR1 MNHEY, CDR2 SMNVEV (reference sequence). Between the trimmed V and J ends, which lost 5 bases and 1 base, there was a span of 20 bases. The CDR3 extends over 17 amino acids. CDR3: CASSPQIGDYENTEAFF. As DNA, the CDR3 is TGTGCCAGCAGTCCGCAAATAGGGGATTACGAGAACACTGAAGCTTTCTTT.

The CDR3 region is CASSLDPIPDTQYF. Written as DNA, the CDR3 is TGTGCCAGCAGCTTGGACCCTATACCAGATACGCAGTATTTT. The V call is TRBV5-5, the J call TRBJ2-3; D is uncertain. CDR3 size: 14 residues. V dropped 0 bases and J dropped 4 bases, with 9 bases sitting between them. Germline V gene lookup returns CDR1 SGHKS and CDR2 YYEKEE (reference sequence). The variable domain in full, with the rest retrieved from reference TRBV5-5 and TRBJ2-3, is DAGVTQSPTHLIKTRGQQVTLRCSPISGHKSVSWYQQVLGQGPQFIFQYYEKEERGRGNFPDRFSARQFPNYSSELNVNALLLGDSALYLCASSLDPIPDTQYFGPGTRLTVL.

The V and J genes are TRBV20-1 and TRBJ1-2; 7 bases are shared with TRBD1. The germline CDR1 and CDR2 sequences are DFQATT and SNEGSKA (reference sequence). The CDR3 sequence is 11 residues long. The junction had 2 bases not matched to a gene; V was cut back by 2 bases and J by 8 bases. CDR3 residues: CSARKGAGYTF. In nucleotides, the CDR3 is TGCAGTGCTAGAAAGGGGGCCGGCTACACCTTC.

V usage is TRBV10-3 and J usage is TRBJ2-2; 8 bases are shared with TRBD2. V shed 0 bases and J 4 bases; nucleotides not matched to a gene: 4. CDR1 ENHRY and CDR2 SYGVKD come from the germline V gene. The CDR3 is 16 residues long. The CDR3 nucleotides read TGTGCCATCAGTGAGTCGCCGGGAGGGGGCACCGGGGAGCTGTTTTTT. It yields the protein CAISESPGGGTGELFF.

The chain is built from TRBV6-5 and TRBJ2-7; TRBD1 matches 8 bases. J lost 3 bases, V lost 7 bases, and 5 bases had no gene match. Per the germline V gene, CDR1 is MNHEY and CDR2 is SVGAGI. The CDR3 length is 13 residues. This CDR3 is CASKGQAVYEQYF. In nucleotides, the CDR3 is TGTGCCAGCAAGGGACAGGCTGTCTACGAGCAGTACTTC.

The chain joins TRBV9 to TRBJ2-7; TRBD2 might be the D (5 bases). V was trimmed by 4 bases and J by 0 bases, leaving 11 bases between them. This CDR3 region has 14 residues. Germline CDR1 reads SGDLS; CDR2 reads YYNGEE. The CDR3 DNA reads as TGTGCCAGCAGCTCCTTTGGGAGCTCCTACGAGCAGTACTTC. Its protein is CASSSFGSSYEQYF.

The rearrangement uses TRBV29-1 and TRBJ1-1, with 9 bases lining up with TRBD1. V trimming: 4 bases; J trimming: 3 bases; junction bases outside the gene matches: 3. The CDR3 runs to 13 residues. CDR1 is SQVTM, CDR2 ANQGSEA, per germline. The CDR3 sequence: CSVAYRGHTEAFF. Written as DNA, the CDR3 is TGCAGCGTTGCATACAGGGGGCACACTGAAGCTTTCTTT.

This chain joins TRBV19 and TRBJ1-1; D gene uncertain. CDR3 length: 11 residues. In germline, CDR1 is LNHDA, CDR2 SQIVND (reference sequence). With 2 bases removed from V and 6 bases from J, the gap between germline ends came to 4 bases. DNA for the CDR3: TGTGCCAGTAGTATAAACTCTGAAGCTTTCTTT. The encoded protein is CASSINSEAFF.

The chain links TRBV2 to TRBJ2-1; 10 positions agree with TRBD2. This CDR3 is 19 amino acids long. Trimming took 3 bases from V and 0 from J; bases not matched to a gene: 11. The germline CDR1 and CDR2 sequences are SNHLY and FYNNEI. DNA for the CDR3: TGTGCCAGCAGTGATTCCGGCCTAGCGGGGGTGAGCTCCTACAATGAGCAGTTCTTC. This translates into CASSDSGLAGVSSYNEQFF.

This clone turned up a few times. This chain connects TRBV30 to TRBJ2-2, with 10 bases identical to TRBD2. Germline V gene lookup returns CDR1 GTSNPN and CDR2 SVGIG (reference sequence). V lost 0 bases and J lost 7; bases outside the gene matches: 8. The CDR3 extends over 16 amino acids. CDR3 bases: TGTGCCTGGAGTGTAGGGGCTAGCGGGAGTGGCGGGGAGCTGTTTTTT. It codes for CAWSVGASGSGGELFF.

This chain uses TRBV9 with TRBJ1-5; D is possibly TRBD1 (6 bases). V lost 0 bases, J lost 4 bases, and 14 bases lay in between. The CDR3 has 16 residues. Germline assignment: CDR1 SGDLS and CDR2 YYNGEE. The CDR3 sequence is CASSVGSGGANQPQHF. CDR3 nucleotides: TGTGCCAGCAGCGTAGGAAGTGGGGGGGCAAATCAGCCCCAGCATTTT. Complete variable domain (other parts from reference TRBV9 and TRBJ1-5): DSGVTQTPKHLITATGQRVTLRCSPRSGDLSVYWYQQSLDQGLQFLIQYYNGEERAKGNILERFSAQQFPDLHSELNLSSLELGDSALYFCASSVGSGGANQPQHFGDGTRLSIL.

CDR3 in amino acids: CASSPGLYSNQPQHF. CDR3 sequence (DNA): TGTGCCAGCAGTCCAGGGCTTTATAGCAATCAGCCCCAGCATTTT. The chain is built from TRBV27 and TRBJ1-5, with D possibly matching TRBD1 (5 bases). The length of the CDR3 is 15 residues. The germline gives CDR1 MNHEY, CDR2 SMNVEV (reference sequence). V lost 5 bases and J lost 0, with 11 bases in between.

This chain links TRBV7-2 with TRBJ2-3, with a weak D call TRBD2 (7 bases). V shed 2 bases and J shed 1 base, with 13 bases lying between them. The germline V gene has CDR1 SGHTA and CDR2 FQGNSA. The CDR3 totals 16 residues. The CDR3 here is CASSLTRGQGTDTQYF. The DNA for the CDR3 is TGTGCCAGCAGCTTAACGCGGGGGCAGGGCACAGATACGCAGTATTTT.

V gene TRBV30 combines with J gene TRBJ2-5; D may be TRBD1 (6 bases). The DNA end lines up better with TRBJ2-7; the J call may be wrong. This CDR3 region has 14 residues. Germline values: CDR1 GTSNPN, CDR2 SVGIG (reference sequence). The CDR3 DNA follows: TGTGCCTGGAGTTTGACAGGAGGAAGGAACGAGCAGTACTTC. Amino acid sequence: CAWSLTGGRNEQYF.

This sequence joins TRBV13 and TRBJ2-1, with 8 bases fitting TRBD2. CDR1 and CDR2 (germline): PRHDT, FYEKMQ (reference sequence). This CDR3 region has 16 residues. Germline trimming cut 3 bases from V and 7 bases from J; bases unmatched to any gene: 11. CDR3 coding DNA: TGTGCCAGCAGCTTTGGCACTAGCGGAACCGGTAATGAGCAGTTCTTC. Translation: CASSFGTSGTGNEQFF. The variable domain in full, completed from reference TRBV13 and TRBJ2-1, reads AAGVIQSPRHLIKEKRETATLKCYPIPRHDTVYWYQQGPGQDPQFLISFYEKMQSDKGSIPDRFSAQQFSDYHSELNMSSLELGDSALYFCASSFGTSGTGNEQFFGPGTRLTVL.

The chain has TRBV19 and TRBJ2-5, with TRBD1 as a possible D gene (5 bases). Deletions cut 5 bases from V and 2 bases from J, with 12 bases between. CDR1 is LNHDA, CDR2 SQIVND, per germline (reference sequence). The length of the CDR3 is 14 residues. CDR3 coding DNA: TGTGCCAGTAGTGGCACAGGATCTCAAGAGACCCAGTACTTC. Translating gives CASSGTGSQETQYF.

The chain couples TRBV6-5 to TRBJ1-5, with D perhaps matching TRBD1 (5 bases). Deletions cut 2 bases from V and 2 bases from J, with 10 bases between. Germline V CDR1 and CDR2: MNHEY, SVGAGI. This CDR3 contains 15 residues. The CDR3 DNA follows: TGTGCCAGCAGTTACATAACAGGCGGCAATCAGCCCCAGCATTTT. Residues: CASSYITGGNQPQHF.

J is TRBJ2-3 and V is TRBV4-1; 9 positions agree with TRBD2. Germline V lookup: CDR1 MGHRA, CDR2 YSYEKL. This CDR3 is built from 17 residues. Trimming removed 1 base from V and 8 bases from J; junction bases left unmatched: 13. CDR3 DNA sequence: TGCGCCAGCAGCCAAGGGGAGGCGGGAGGGCCCGATGGTACGCAGTATTTT. Its protein product is CASSQGEAGGPDGTQYF.

This chain uses TRBV7-6 with TRBJ2-7; 10 nucleotides line up with TRBD2. The CDR3 loop spans 18 amino acids. Trimming cost V 5 bases and J 6 bases; bases outside gene matches: 19. Germline V gene sequence: CDR1 SGHVS, CDR2 FNYEAQ. Here the CDR3 DNA reads TGTGCCAGCAGCCCGAGTACCCAGCGGGAGGGACGTTACTTCGAGCAGTACTTC. Its translation: CASSPSTQREGRYFEQYF. Combining the CDR3 with reference TRBV7-6 and TRBJ2-7 gives the whole variable domain GAGVSQSPRYKVTKRGQDVALRCDPISGHVSLYWYRQALGQGPEFLTYFNYEAQQDKSGLPNDRFSAERPEGSISTLTIQRTEQRDSAMYRCASSPSTQREGRYFEQYFGPGTRLTVT.

The chain has TRBV5-1 and TRBJ2-5; TRBD2 is a possible D gene (6 bases). Germline V lookup: CDR1 SGHRS, CDR2 YFSETQ. The CDR3 covers 14 residues. V was trimmed by 1 base and J by 5 bases, leaving 12 bases between them. CDR3 loop: CASSLITSRETQYF. The CDR3 coding sequence is TGCGCCAGCAGCTTGATTACTAGCAGGGAGACCCAGTACTTC.

V is TRBV28 and J is TRBJ2-2; 10 bases are shared with TRBD1. Per germline, CDR1 MDHEN and CDR2 SYDVKM. The CDR3 is 16 amino acids. J lost 5 bases, V lost 5 bases, and 8 bases had no gene match. CDR3 in amino acids: CASSPPGQGRTGELFF. CDR3 coding DNA: TGTGCCAGCAGTCCGCCGGGACAGGGGAGGACCGGGGAGCTGTTTTTT.

V is TRBV7-2 and J is TRBJ2-5, with 11 nucleotides matching TRBD2. This CDR3 comprises 15 residues. The V segment lost 7 bases and the J segment 4 bases; nucleotides outside the gene matches: 8. Germline assignment: CDR1 SGHTA and CDR2 FQGNSA. The CDR3 is CASTSYLAGGETQYF. CDR3 DNA: TGTGCCAGCACCTCCTACCTAGCGGGAGGAGAGACCCAGTACTTC.

This rearrangement joins TRBV7-2 to TRBJ2-2, with D uncertain. Trimming pared 2 bases from V and 0 bases from J, leaving 10 bases between. This CDR3 is built from 16 residues. Germline CDR1 is SGHTA and CDR2 is FQGNSA. This CDR3 is CASSLFVVANTGELFF. CDR3 nucleotides: TGTGCCAGCAGCTTATTTGTGGTAGCGAACACCGGGGAGCTGTTTTTT.

The V call is TRBV9, the J call TRBJ2-1, with 10 bases lining up with TRBD2. Germline assignment: CDR1 SGDLS and CDR2 YYNGEE. The CDR3 covers 16 residues. The junction had 8 bases not matched to a gene; V was cut back by 4 bases and J by 4 bases. As DNA, the CDR3 is TGTGCCAGCAGCTTCAAGAGGACTAGCGGATACAATGAGCAGTTCTTC. As protein: CASSFKRTSGYNEQFF.